Listed below are T cell receptor beta chains from one sample, sequenced in a study of blood T cell repertoires in COVID-19. Some clones are missing from TCRdb's copy, which holds only in-frame ones; the method was immunoSEQ multiplex PCR. The sample has hundreds of thousands of clones, roughly 90% seen once; the top ten hold roughly 2.5%. The source material was PBMCs or T cells enriched from blood (not recorded which). The origin of the receptors is a man aged 55 to 69 who had recovered from COVID-19. Both conserved end residues are part of each CDR3. A D gene is named only where the DNA matches it firmly. Only some rows state a clone size, as once, few, many or a class for expanded clones.

d_call: TRBD1
v_call: TRBV3-1/TRBV3-2
clone_size: -
j_call: TRBJ1-2
cdr3_nt: TGTGCCAGCAGCTCCCAGGGGGCGGGGGGCTACACCTTC
cdr3_aa: CASSSQGAGGYTF

d_call: TRBD1
v_call: TRBV7-9
clone_size: -
j_call: TRBJ1-3
cdr3_nt: TGTGCCAGCAGCTTAGAAGTCGGGACAGGGGGCGGAAACACCATATATTTT
cdr3_aa: CASSLEVGTGGGNTIYF

d_call: TRBD2
v_call: TRBV5-1
clone_size: -
j_call: TRBJ2-7
cdr3_nt: TGCGCCAGCAGCCCAGGACTAGCGGGACTCTACGAGCAGTACTTC
cdr3_aa: CASSPGLAGLYEQYF

d_call: -
v_call: TRBV12-3/TRBV12-4
clone_size: -
j_call: TRBJ2-5
cdr3_nt: TGTGCCAGCAGTTTATTGTCGGAGACCCAGTACTTC
cdr3_aa: CASSLLSETQYF

d_call: -
v_call: TRBV9
clone_size: -
j_call: TRBJ2-6
cdr3_nt: TGTGCCAGCAGCGTAGCTAGGGGTCCGACCTCTGGGGCCAACGTCCTGACTTTC
cdr3_aa: CASSVARGPTSGANVLTF

d_call: TRBD2
v_call: TRBV4-1
clone_size: -
j_call: TRBJ2-1
cdr3_nt: TGCGCCAGCAGCCAAGATCCGGGCGGGAGGCCTCGGGTCTTC
cdr3_aa: CASSQDPGGRPRVF

d_call: -
v_call: TRBV5-7
clone_size: -
j_call: TRBJ1-6
cdr3_nt: TGTGCCAGCAGCTTGGGGCGGTTAAATTCACCCCTCCACTTT
cdr3_aa: CASSLGRLNSPLHF

d_call: TRBD1
v_call: TRBV18
clone_size: -
j_call: TRBJ1-3
cdr3_nt: TGTGCCAGCTCAGGACAGGGTCTCGGAAACACCATATATTTT
cdr3_aa: CASSGQGLGNTIYF

d_call: TRBD1
v_call: TRBV7-9
clone_size: -
j_call: TRBJ1-4
cdr3_nt: TGTGCCAGCAGCGTAGCAGGGGGTAATGAAAAACTGTTTTTT
cdr3_aa: CASSVAGGNEKLFF

d_call: TRBD1
v_call: TRBV5-8
clone_size: -
j_call: TRBJ2-4
cdr3_nt: TGTGCCAGCAGCTTCCGGACAGGGGGCGGCGGCCCCTTC
cdr3_aa: CASSFRTGGGGPF

d_call: -
v_call: TRBV18
clone_size: -
j_call: TRBJ1-3
cdr3_nt: TGTGCCAGCTCACCGCGGGGAAACACCATATATTTT
cdr3_aa: CASSPRGNTIYF

d_call: TRBD1
v_call: TRBV5-1
clone_size: -
j_call: TRBJ1-1
cdr3_nt: TGCGCCAGCAGCCCCACAGGGGAGAGGAACACTGAAGCTTTCTTT
cdr3_aa: CASSPTGERNTEAFF

d_call: -
v_call: TRBV30
clone_size: -
j_call: TRBJ1-2
cdr3_nt: TGTGCCTGGAGAAGACGGGAGCGGGCCTATGGCTACACCTTC
cdr3_aa: CAWRRRERAYGYTF

d_call: TRBD1
v_call: TRBV19
clone_size: -
j_call: TRBJ1-4
cdr3_nt: TGTGCCAGTAGTATTAGGGGGCAGGGGGCAGTTAAAAAACTGTTTTTT
cdr3_aa: CASSIRGQGAVKKLFF

d_call: TRBD1
v_call: TRBV2
clone_size: -
j_call: TRBJ2-1
cdr3_nt: TGTGCCAGCAGGGACAGGGGCTATTCCTACAATGAGCAGTTCTTC
cdr3_aa: CASRDRGYSYNEQFF

d_call: TRBD1
v_call: TRBV5-6
clone_size: -
j_call: TRBJ1-4
cdr3_nt: TGTGCCAGCAGCTTGAGTAACAGGGGGCGAGAAAAACTGTTTTTT
cdr3_aa: CASSLSNRGREKLFF

d_call: -
v_call: TRBV7-2
clone_size: -
j_call: TRBJ2-3
cdr3_nt: TGTGCCAGCAGCTTAGGCGGGGTGAGCACAGATACGCAGTATTTT
cdr3_aa: CASSLGGVSTDTQYF

d_call: -
v_call: TRBV12-3/TRBV12-4
clone_size: -
j_call: TRBJ1-5
cdr3_nt: TGTGCCAGCAGTATCACGACTGGCCAGCCCCAGCATTTT
cdr3_aa: CASSITTGQPQHF

d_call: TRBD2
v_call: TRBV9
clone_size: -
j_call: TRBJ2-1
cdr3_nt: TGTGCCAGCAGCGTATTCCCTAGCGGAAGAAACAATGAGCAGTTCTTC
cdr3_aa: CASSVFPSGRNNEQFF

d_call: -
v_call: TRBV27
clone_size: few
j_call: TRBJ1-5
cdr3_nt: TGTGCCAGCAGCAAGGGGGGGCAGGGGACTTATAGCAATCAGCCCCAGCATTTT
cdr3_aa: CASSKGGQGTYSNQPQHF

d_call: -
v_call: TRBV12-3/TRBV12-4
clone_size: -
j_call: TRBJ2-5
cdr3_nt: TGTGCCAGCAGTTTTGGGGAGGCCCAGTACTTC
cdr3_aa: CASSFGEAQYF

d_call: -
v_call: TRBV3-1/TRBV3-2
clone_size: -
j_call: TRBJ1-5
cdr3_nt: TGTGCCAGCAGCGGAGACAGAAATCAGCCCCAGCATTTT
cdr3_aa: CASSGDRNQPQHF

d_call: TRBD1
v_call: TRBV6-1
clone_size: -
j_call: TRBJ2-7
cdr3_nt: TGTGCCAGCAGTGGCCGGGACAGGGGGAACTGGCGGCTAGCCTACGAGCAGTACTTC
cdr3_aa: CASSGRDRGNWRLAYEQYF

d_call: TRBD1
v_call: TRBV27
clone_size: -
j_call: TRBJ2-7
cdr3_nt: TGTGCCAGCAGTACCGGGACAGGGGGCGTTGGGGAGCAGTACTTC
cdr3_aa: CASSTGTGGVGEQYF

d_call: TRBD1
v_call: TRBV6-1
clone_size: -
j_call: TRBJ1-5
cdr3_nt: TGTGCCAGCAGTGAAAGGACAGGGTTCGATCAGCCCCAGCATTTT
cdr3_aa: CASSERTGFDQPQHF

d_call: -
v_call: TRBV27
clone_size: -
j_call: TRBJ1-5
cdr3_nt: TGTGCCAGCAGTTTAGGGCAGGGTGGATTGCCCCAGCATTTT
cdr3_aa: CASSLGQGGLPQHF

d_call: -
v_call: TRBV6-2/TRBV6-3
clone_size: -
j_call: TRBJ1-2
cdr3_nt: TGTGCCAGCAGTTACTCGAGGGGGATGGAAACCTTC
cdr3_aa: CASSYSRGMETF

d_call: -
v_call: TRBV7-8
clone_size: once
j_call: TRBJ2-1
cdr3_nt: TGTGCCAGCAGCACAGGGGGGGCGAATGAGCAGTTCTTC
cdr3_aa: CASSTGGANEQFF

d_call: -
v_call: TRBV13
clone_size: once
j_call: TRBJ1-2
cdr3_nt: TGTGCCAGCAGCCATATCCCGGGGGGCGCCTCTGGCTACACCTTC
cdr3_aa: CASSHIPGGASGYTF

d_call: TRBD1
v_call: TRBV18
clone_size: -
j_call: TRBJ1-4
cdr3_nt: TGTGCCAGCTCATCCGGGACAGCTGAAAAACTGTTTTTT
cdr3_aa: CASSSGTAEKLFF

d_call: TRBD1
v_call: TRBV5-1
clone_size: -
j_call: TRBJ1-3
cdr3_nt: TGCGCCAGCAGCCCTTCGGGGACAGGGTCTGGGTCTGGAAACACCATATATTTT
cdr3_aa: CASSPSGTGSGSGNTIYF

d_call: -
v_call: TRBV10-3
clone_size: -
j_call: TRBJ1-2
cdr3_nt: TGTGCCATCAGTGATGCCGGGACATCCTATGGCTACACCTTC
cdr3_aa: CAISDAGTSYGYTF

d_call: -
v_call: TRBV27
clone_size: -
j_call: TRBJ2-7
cdr3_nt: TGTGCCAGCATCCCACTTTCTCGGGGGTACGAGCAGTACTTC
cdr3_aa: CASIPLSRGYEQYF

d_call: -
v_call: TRBV4-2
clone_size: -
j_call: TRBJ1-2
cdr3_nt: TGTGCCAGCAGCCAAGTTGGGCCAACAGGGTTGATGCGGTATGGCTACACCTTC
cdr3_aa: CASSQVGPTGLMRYGYTF

d_call: -
v_call: TRBV2
clone_size: -
j_call: TRBJ2-1
cdr3_nt: TGTGCCAGCAGTGTCGCGGGGGCGCATGAGCAGTTCTTC
cdr3_aa: CASSVAGAHEQFF

d_call: TRBD2
v_call: TRBV6-6
clone_size: -
j_call: TRBJ2-1
cdr3_nt: TGTGCCAGCACCCAAAGCGGGAGGGCCTCTGAGCAGTTCTTC
cdr3_aa: CASTQSGRASEQFF

d_call: -
v_call: TRBV9
clone_size: -
j_call: TRBJ2-6
cdr3_nt: TGTGCCAGCAGGAGCTCTGGGGCCAACGTCCTGACTTTC
cdr3_aa: CASRSSGANVLTF

d_call: TRBD1
v_call: TRBV6-5
clone_size: -
j_call: TRBJ1-1
cdr3_nt: TGTGCCAGCAGAACCGGGCAGGGGGCGAACACTGAAGCTTTCTTT
cdr3_aa: CASRTGQGANTEAFF

d_call: TRBD1
v_call: TRBV5-4
clone_size: -
j_call: TRBJ1-6
cdr3_nt: TGTGCCAGCAGCTTGGGACAGGGCCGGGGTTCACCCCTCCACTTT
cdr3_aa: CASSLGQGRGSPLHF

d_call: -
v_call: TRBV6-5
clone_size: -
j_call: TRBJ1-5
cdr3_nt: TGTGCCAGCAGACAGGGTCGCAATCAGCCCCAGCATTTT
cdr3_aa: CASRQGRNQPQHF

d_call: -
v_call: TRBV19
clone_size: -
j_call: TRBJ1-1
cdr3_nt: TGTGCCAGTAGGGAAACAGGTTGGTTCACTGAAGCTTTCTTT
cdr3_aa: CASRETGWFTEAFF

d_call: TRBD2
v_call: TRBV7-2
clone_size: -
j_call: TRBJ2-1
cdr3_nt: TGTGCCAGCAGCTTATCTAGCGGGGGATACAATGAGCAGTTCTTC
cdr3_aa: CASSLSSGGYNEQFF

d_call: -
v_call: TRBV4-3
clone_size: -
j_call: TRBJ1-1
cdr3_nt: TGCGCCAGCAGCCAAAAGCGGGCACTTGAAGCTTTCTTT
cdr3_aa: CASSQKRALEAFF

d_call: -
v_call: TRBV27
clone_size: few
j_call: TRBJ1-2
cdr3_nt: TGTGCCAGCAGTAAGAACGGGATCCCCCAATATGGCTACACCTTC
cdr3_aa: CASSKNGIPQYGYTF

d_call: TRBD1
v_call: TRBV7-2
clone_size: -
j_call: TRBJ2-3
cdr3_nt: TGTGCCAGCAGCTTTATGGGACAGCCCACAGATACGCAGTATTTT
cdr3_aa: CASSFMGQPTDTQYF

d_call: -
v_call: TRBV6-5
clone_size: -
j_call: TRBJ1-6
cdr3_nt: TGTGCCAGCAGTTATGGCCTTAATTCACCCCTCCACTTT
cdr3_aa: CASSYGLNSPLHF

d_call: TRBD1
v_call: TRBV6-5
clone_size: -
j_call: TRBJ1-6
cdr3_nt: TGTGCCAGCAGTTTTCAGGGGGGTGATTCACCCCTCCACTTT
cdr3_aa: CASSFQGGDSPLHF

d_call: TRBD1
v_call: TRBV18
clone_size: -
j_call: TRBJ2-1
cdr3_nt: TGTGCCAGCTCACCACTAGGACAGGGACGGGGCAATGAGCAGTTCTTC
cdr3_aa: CASSPLGQGRGNEQFF

d_call: -
v_call: TRBV5-6
clone_size: once
j_call: TRBJ2-5
cdr3_nt: TGTGCCAGCAGCTTTACTAGAAGGGGGGAGACCCAGTACTTC
cdr3_aa: CASSFTRRGETQYF